These 2 T cell receptor beta chains share one sample of origin, sequenced in a study of T cells in Graves' hyperthyroidism and ophthalmopathy. Amplified TCR beta CDR3 regions came from RNA transcripts. HTBI primers were used for first-round RT-PCR of the TCR CDR3. TCRdb called the multiplex PCR reads again in MiXCR, with one record for every CDR3 protein. The repertoire consists of about 360,000 distinct CDR3 sequences, with under 15% occurring once and the leading ten covering around a tenth. The sequenced sample was blood. The source of these receptors is a woman between 18 and 29 years old with Graves' hyperthyroidism.

CDR3 residues: CASSLRTSGVWGANVLTF. DNA of the CDR3: TGTGCCAGCAGTCTTCGGACTAGCGGGGTTTGGGGGGCCAACGTCCTGACTTTC. The V call is TRBV27, the J call TRBJ2-6; TRBD2 agrees at 12 bases. The germline gives CDR1 MNHEY, CDR2 SMNVEV (reference sequence). The CDR3 runs to 18 residues. The ends lost 5 bases at V and 4 bases at J; junction bases unmatched: 9.

This clonotype was found many times. CDR3 in amino acids: CASSSSGQPTDTQYF. The CDR3 coding sequence is TGTGCCAGCAGCTCGTCGGGACAGCCCACAGATACGCAGTATTTT. The chain has TRBV7-8 and TRBJ2-3, with 7 bases that match TRBD1. The CDR3 is 15 residues long. Germline values: CDR1 SGHVS, CDR2 FQNEAQ. The V and J ends lost 4 bases and 2 bases, in that order; junction bases with no gene match: 6.